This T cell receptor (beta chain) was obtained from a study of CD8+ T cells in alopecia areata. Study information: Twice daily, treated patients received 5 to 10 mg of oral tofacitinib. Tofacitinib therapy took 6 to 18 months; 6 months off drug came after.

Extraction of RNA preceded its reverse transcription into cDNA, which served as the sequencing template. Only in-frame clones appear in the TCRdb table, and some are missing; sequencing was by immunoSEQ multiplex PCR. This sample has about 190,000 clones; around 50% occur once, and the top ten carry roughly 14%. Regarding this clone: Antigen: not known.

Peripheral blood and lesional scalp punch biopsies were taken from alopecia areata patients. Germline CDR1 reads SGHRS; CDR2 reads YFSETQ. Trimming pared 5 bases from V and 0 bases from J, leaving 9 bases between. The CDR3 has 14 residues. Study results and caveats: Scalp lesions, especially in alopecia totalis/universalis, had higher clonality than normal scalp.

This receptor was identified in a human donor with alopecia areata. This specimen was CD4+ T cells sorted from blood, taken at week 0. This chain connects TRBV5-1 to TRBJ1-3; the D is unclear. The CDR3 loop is CASRSRSSGNTIYF. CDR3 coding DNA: TGCGCCAGCAGATCCAGAAGCTCTGGAAACACCATATATTTT.